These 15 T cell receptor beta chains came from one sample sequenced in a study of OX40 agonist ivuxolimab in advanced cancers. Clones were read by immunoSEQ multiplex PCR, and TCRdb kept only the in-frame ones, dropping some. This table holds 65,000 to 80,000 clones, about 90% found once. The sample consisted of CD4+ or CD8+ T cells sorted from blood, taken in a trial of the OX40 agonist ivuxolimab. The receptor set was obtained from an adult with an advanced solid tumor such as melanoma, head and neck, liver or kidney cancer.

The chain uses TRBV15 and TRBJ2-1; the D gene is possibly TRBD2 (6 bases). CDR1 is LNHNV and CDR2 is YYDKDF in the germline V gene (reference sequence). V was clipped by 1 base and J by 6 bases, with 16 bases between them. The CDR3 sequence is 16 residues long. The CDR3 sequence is CATSRGKLRRGNEQFF. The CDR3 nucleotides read TGTGCCACCAGCAGAGGGAAGCTCAGGCGGGGCAATGAGCAGTTCTTC.

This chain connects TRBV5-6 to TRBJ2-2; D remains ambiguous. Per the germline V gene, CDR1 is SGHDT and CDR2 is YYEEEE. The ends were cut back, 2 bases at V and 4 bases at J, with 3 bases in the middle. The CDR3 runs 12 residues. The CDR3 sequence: CASSFATGELFF. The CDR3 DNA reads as TGTGCCAGCAGCTTTGCCACCGGGGAGCTGTTTTTT.

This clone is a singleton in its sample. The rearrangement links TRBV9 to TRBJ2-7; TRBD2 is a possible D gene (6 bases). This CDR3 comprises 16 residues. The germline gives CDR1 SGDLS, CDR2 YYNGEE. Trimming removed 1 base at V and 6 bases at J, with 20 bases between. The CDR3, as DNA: TGTGCCAGCAGCGTATTGCCCGGGGGTGACTCTCTCGAGCAGTACTTC. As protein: CASSVLPGGDSLEQYF.

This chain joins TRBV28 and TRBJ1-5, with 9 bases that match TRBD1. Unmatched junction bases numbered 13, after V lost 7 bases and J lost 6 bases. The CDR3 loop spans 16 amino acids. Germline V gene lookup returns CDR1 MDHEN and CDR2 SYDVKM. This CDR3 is CASTLPRGTGRQPQHF. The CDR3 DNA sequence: TGTGCCAGCACCCTCCCTCGCGGGACAGGGCGTCAGCCCCAGCATTTT.

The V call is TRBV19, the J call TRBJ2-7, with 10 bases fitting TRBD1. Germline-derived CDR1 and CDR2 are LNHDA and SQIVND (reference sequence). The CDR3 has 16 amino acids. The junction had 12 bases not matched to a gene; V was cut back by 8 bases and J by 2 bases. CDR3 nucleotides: TGTGCCAGTTCCGGGACAGGGGATTTGTGGGCCTACGAGCAGTACTTC. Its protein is CASSGTGDLWAYEQYF. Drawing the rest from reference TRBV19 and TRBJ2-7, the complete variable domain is DGGITQSPKYLFRKEGQNVTLSCEQNLNHDAMYWYRQDPGQGLRLIYYSQIVNDFQKGDIAEGYSVSREKKESFPLTVTSAQKNPTAFYLCASSGTGDLWAYEQYFGPGTRLTVT.

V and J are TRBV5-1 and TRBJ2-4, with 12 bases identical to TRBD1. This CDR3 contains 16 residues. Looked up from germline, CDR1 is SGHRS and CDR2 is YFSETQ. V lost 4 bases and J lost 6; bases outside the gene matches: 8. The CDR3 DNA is TGCGCCAGCAGCAGTACCGGGACAGGGGGCGGAAACATTCAGTACTTC. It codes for CASSSTGTGGGNIQYF.

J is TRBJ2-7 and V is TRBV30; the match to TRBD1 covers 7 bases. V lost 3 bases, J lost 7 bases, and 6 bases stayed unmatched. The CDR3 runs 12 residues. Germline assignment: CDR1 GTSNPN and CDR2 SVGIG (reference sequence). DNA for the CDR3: TGTGCCTGGAGCGACAGGGATTGGGAGCAGTACTTC. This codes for CAWSDRDWEQYF.

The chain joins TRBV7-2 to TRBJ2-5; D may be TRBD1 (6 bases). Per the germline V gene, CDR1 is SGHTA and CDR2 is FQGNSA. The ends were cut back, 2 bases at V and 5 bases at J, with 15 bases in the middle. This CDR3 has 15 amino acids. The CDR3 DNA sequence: TGTGCCAGCAGCTTAAGGTCCAGGGGATGGGAGACCCAGTACTTC. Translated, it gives CASSLRSRGWETQYF.

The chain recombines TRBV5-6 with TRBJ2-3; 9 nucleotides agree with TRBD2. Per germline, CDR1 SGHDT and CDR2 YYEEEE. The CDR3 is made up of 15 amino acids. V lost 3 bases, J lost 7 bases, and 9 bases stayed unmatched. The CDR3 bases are TGTGCCAGCAGCTCCAGCCTAGCGGGGATTCATACGCAGTATTTT. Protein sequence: CASSSSLAGIHTQYF.

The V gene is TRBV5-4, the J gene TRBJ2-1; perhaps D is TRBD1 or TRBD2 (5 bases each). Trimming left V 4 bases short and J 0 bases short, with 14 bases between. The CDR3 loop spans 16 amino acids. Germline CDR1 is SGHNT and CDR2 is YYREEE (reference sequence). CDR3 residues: CASSRAGTSSYNEQFF. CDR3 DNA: TGTGCCAGCAGCCGCGCAGGGACCAGCTCCTACAATGAGCAGTTCTTC.

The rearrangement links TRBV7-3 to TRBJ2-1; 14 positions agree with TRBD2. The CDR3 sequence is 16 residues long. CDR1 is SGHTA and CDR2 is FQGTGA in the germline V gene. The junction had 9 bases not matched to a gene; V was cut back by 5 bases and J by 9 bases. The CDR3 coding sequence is TGTGCCAGCAGCCCCGGGACTAGCGGGAGAGCGGCTGAGCAGTTCTTC. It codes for CASSPGTSGRAAEQFF.

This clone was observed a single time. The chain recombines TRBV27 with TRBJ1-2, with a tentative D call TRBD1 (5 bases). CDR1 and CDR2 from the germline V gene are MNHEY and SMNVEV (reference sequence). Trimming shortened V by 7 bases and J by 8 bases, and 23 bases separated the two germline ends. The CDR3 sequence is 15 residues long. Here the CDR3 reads CASTPQGRGLGGYTF. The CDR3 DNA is TGTGCCAGCACTCCCCAGGGTAGGGGACTTGGGGGCTACACCTTC.

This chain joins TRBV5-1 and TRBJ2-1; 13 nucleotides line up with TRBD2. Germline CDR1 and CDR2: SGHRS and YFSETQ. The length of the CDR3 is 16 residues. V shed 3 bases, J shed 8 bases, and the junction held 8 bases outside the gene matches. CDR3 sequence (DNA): TGCGCCAGCAGCTCGGGACTAGCGGGATCGGGAGATGAGCAGTTCTTC. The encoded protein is CASSSGLAGSGDEQFF.

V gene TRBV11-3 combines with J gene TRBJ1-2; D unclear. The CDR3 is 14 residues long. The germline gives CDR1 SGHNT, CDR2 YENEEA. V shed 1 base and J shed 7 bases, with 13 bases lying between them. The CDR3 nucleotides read TGTGCCAGCAGCTTAGGGCAGCCTGGGTCTGGCTACACCTTC. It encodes CASSLGQPGSGYTF.

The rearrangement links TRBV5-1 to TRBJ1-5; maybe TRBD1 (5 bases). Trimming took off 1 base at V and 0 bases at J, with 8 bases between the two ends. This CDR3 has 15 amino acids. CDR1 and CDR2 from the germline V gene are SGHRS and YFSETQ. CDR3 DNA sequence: TGCGCCAGCAGCTTGATGGGGGATAGCAATCAGCCCCAGCATTTT. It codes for CASSLMGDSNQPQHF.